A selection of T cell receptor beta chains follows, all from one sample in a study of T cell responses to AZD1222 COVID-19 vaccine. Sequencing was performed with immunoSEQ multiplex PCR; in TCRdb, only in-frame clones are kept and a portion is missing. Seen here are roughly 120,000 clones, around 82% observed once, and the top ten hold about 4.5%. The starting material was peripheral blood, obtained on day 0 of AZD1222 vaccination. These receptors were taken from an adult in good health. Both conserved end residues are part of each CDR3. A D gene is named only where the DNA matches it firmly. Size tells how often a clone was seen (once, few, many) or the class of an expanded clone, and some rows leave it out.

DNA: TGTGCCAGCAGCTTAGAAGGTACCAATCAGCCCCAGCATTTT; CDR3: CASSLEGTNQPQHF; D: NA; J: TRBJ1-5; size: NA; V: TRBV7-9
DNA: TGCGCCAGCAGCTTGCCGGGCGGGTCAGATACGCAGTATTTT; CDR3: CASSLPGGSDTQYF; D: NA; J: TRBJ2-3; size: NA; V: TRBV5-1
DNA: TGTGCCATCAGTGAGTGGCGTGAAGCTTTCTTT; CDR3: CAISEWREAFF; D: NA; J: TRBJ1-1; size: NA; V: TRBV10-3
DNA: TGTGCCAGCAGCTTAGATGGGACAGGGAATCAGCCCCAGCATTTT; CDR3: CASSLDGTGNQPQHF; D: TRBD1; J: TRBJ1-5; size: NA; V: TRBV7-2
DNA: TGTGCCAGCAGTTACTCTAGGACTAGCGAATACAATGAGCAGTTCTTC; CDR3: CASSYSRTSEYNEQFF; D: TRBD2; J: TRBJ2-1; size: once; V: TRBV6-2/TRBV6-3
DNA: TGTGCCAGCAGCCCTACAGGGGGCCTCGTAGGCAATCAGCCCCAGCATTTT; CDR3: CASSPTGGLVGNQPQHF; D: TRBD1; J: TRBJ1-5; size: few; V: TRBV27
DNA: TGTGCCAGCAGCCAAGATCGGGGGAACAGGCTGAGTGGCTACACCTTC; CDR3: CASSQDRGNRLSGYTF; D: NA; J: TRBJ1-2; size: NA; V: TRBV14
DNA: TGTGCCAGCAGTCGGGGACTAAAGGCGGGGAGCGAGCAGTACTTC; CDR3: CASSRGLKAGSEQYF; D: TRBD2; J: TRBJ2-7; size: NA; V: TRBV6-5
DNA: TGTGCCAGCAGCCGGACTAGCTTATACGAGCAGTACTTC; CDR3: CASSRTSLYEQYF; D: TRBD2; J: TRBJ2-7; size: NA; V: TRBV7-8
DNA: TGTGCCAGCAGCTTAGTTCCCAGGAAGGACACCGGGGAGCTGTTTTTT; CDR3: CASSLVPRKDTGELFF; D: NA; J: TRBJ2-2; size: NA; V: TRBV7-2
DNA: TGTGCCAGTAGTATTGGGGGGCACAAACTGTTTTTT; CDR3: CASSIGGHKLFF; D: NA; J: TRBJ1-4; size: NA; V: TRBV19
DNA: TGTGCCAGCAGCATCCAGACAGGGAGCAATCAGCCCCAGCATTTT; CDR3: CASSIQTGSNQPQHF; D: TRBD1; J: TRBJ1-5; size: NA; V: TRBV5-8
DNA: TGTGCCAGCAGCTTCGGTCAATACGGGACTGAAGCTTTCTTT; CDR3: CASSFGQYGTEAFF; D: NA; J: TRBJ1-1; size: NA; V: TRBV9
DNA: TGTGCCAGTAACCAACAGGGGTCAGAACCCTACGAGCAGTACTTC; CDR3: CASNQQGSEPYEQYF; D: TRBD1; J: TRBJ2-7; size: NA; V: TRBV3-1/TRBV3-2
DNA: TGTGCCAGCAGTTTAAGCGGAAACACCATATATTTT; CDR3: CASSLSGNTIYF; D: NA; J: TRBJ1-3; size: NA; V: TRBV28
DNA: TGTGCCACCAGCAGAAAAGACAATCAGCCCCAGCATTTT; CDR3: CATSRKDNQPQHF; D: NA; J: TRBJ1-5; size: NA; V: TRBV15
DNA: TGCGCCAGCAGCAGGGCCTACTCGGCCACAGATACGCAGTATTTT; CDR3: CASSRAYSATDTQYF; D: NA; J: TRBJ2-3; size: NA; V: TRBV5-1
DNA: TGTGCCAGCAGCTTGCCATCAGCTACCTATGGCTACACCTTC; CDR3: CASSLPSATYGYTF; D: NA; J: TRBJ1-2; size: NA; V: TRBV5-6
DNA: TGTGCCAGCACCCTAATTTCGGGGGGAGGCTACACCTTC; CDR3: CASTLISGGGYTF; D: NA; J: TRBJ1-2; size: NA; V: TRBV6-5
DNA: TGTGCCAGCAGTTTTACTGCAGGGGGCACTCAGCCCCAGCATTTT; CDR3: CASSFTAGGTQPQHF; D: TRBD1; J: TRBJ1-5; size: NA; V: TRBV28
DNA: TGTGCCAGCCAGGGGGGAGGCGGCAATCAGCCCCAGCATTTT; CDR3: CASQGGGGNQPQHF; D: TRBD1; J: TRBJ1-5; size: NA; V: TRBV28
DNA: TGCACTGTGCGGGGGACTAGGAACACTGAAGCTTTCTTT; CDR3: CTVRGTRNTEAFF; D: NA; J: TRBJ1-1; size: NA; V: TRBV29-1
DNA: TGTGCCAGCAGTTACTCAGGACAGGGTATTTCGCAGTATTTT; CDR3: CASSYSGQGISQYF; D: TRBD1; J: TRBJ2-3; size: NA; V: TRBV6-5
DNA: TGTGCCAGCAGCTGGAACAGACTAGCGGGAGCCAATGAGCAGTTCTTC; CDR3: CASSWNRLAGANEQFF; D: TRBD2; J: TRBJ2-1; size: NA; V: TRBV7-2